The present TCR beta chain was sequenced within a study of cytomegalovirus exposure and HLA in healthy donors. Germline-derived CDR1 and CDR2 are MGHRA and YSYEKL. The CDR3 totals 15 residues. V was clipped by 1 base and J by 3 bases, with 12 bases between them. Samples came from healthy bone marrow donors. Study-level points and caveats: Later work found most CMV-associated TCR beta chains apparently HLA-restricted. Roughly even sequencing depth across donors was the assumption behind the presence/absence analyses.

PCR primers comprised 60 Vbeta and 13 Jbeta primers. TCRdb's table, derived via immunoSEQ multiplex PCR, lists solely in-frame clones and lacks some. The repertoire has 120,000 or so clones, roughly 85% of them found once; the top ten carry approximately 20%. On this clone: What it binds is not known.

This TCR was sampled from a man aged 18 to 35 in good health and CMV-seropositive. The chain has TRBV4-1 and TRBJ1-2; weak D call: TRBD1 (6 bases). Sequencing used PBMCs. Written as DNA, the CDR3 is TGCGCCAGCAGCCAAGCTCGGACAGCCTACTATGGCTACACCTTC. Translating it yields CASSQARTAYYGYTF.